Shown below are 8 T cell receptor beta chains from a single sample sequenced in a study of blood T cell repertoires in COVID-19. Assay: immunoSEQ multiplex PCR; the TCRdb copy retains only in-frame clones and omits some. The profile shows about 300,000 clones, 89% of them singletons. The source material was peripheral blood. The origin of the receptors is a woman younger than 45 with COVID-19, enrolled during active disease.

This chain joins TRBV20-1 and TRBJ2-7; possible D gene TRBD2, 5 bases. V was cut by 4 bases and J by 5 bases, with 12 bases left in between. CDR3 length: 12 amino acids. Germline loops: CDR1 DFQATT, CDR2 SNEGSKA (reference sequence). This CDR3 is CSANDYRDEQYF. The CDR3 bases are TGCAGTGCTAATGACTATCGCGACGAGCAGTACTTC.

CDR3 sequence (DNA): TGTGCCAGCAGTGTAAACCGGGACAGGGAGCATGGCTACACCTTC. This gives the protein CASSVNRDREHGYTF. This rearrangement joins TRBV28 to TRBJ1-2; the match to TRBD1 covers 9 bases. There are 15 residues in the CDR3. J was trimmed by 6 bases and V by 5 bases; bases with no gene match: 10. Germline V gene sequence: CDR1 MDHEN, CDR2 SYDVKM.

The chain employs TRBV7-9 and TRBJ1-1, with D uncertain. This CDR3 has 10 residues. Germline CDR1 and CDR2: SEHNR and FQNEAQ (reference sequence). The germline V and J ends were trimmed by 11 bases and 1 base, with 5 bases remaining between them. CDR3 loop: CAAGNTEAFF. In nucleotides, the CDR3 is TGTGCCGCGGGGAACACTGAAGCTTTCTTT.

This clone came up a few times. This chain joins TRBV28 and TRBJ2-7, with 7 bases identical to TRBD2. J was trimmed by 2 bases and V by 6 bases; bases with no gene match: 7. CDR1 is MDHEN, CDR2 SYDVKM, per germline. The CDR3 extends over 14 amino acids. CDR3 in amino acids: CASSLGTTPYEQYV. The CDR3, as DNA: TGTGCCAGCAGCTTAGGGACTACCCCCTACGAGCAGTACGTC.

This chain uses TRBV10-1 with TRBJ2-4; D perhaps matches TRBD2 (6 bases). Germline V gene data show CDR1 as WNHNN and CDR2 as SYGVQD (reference sequence). The CDR3 sequence is 15 residues long. Trimming shortened V by 3 bases and J by 1 base, and 10 bases separated the two germline ends. CDR3 DNA sequence: TGCGCCAGCAGTGATGGGGGGTTGGCCAAAAACATTCAGTACTTC. Amino acid sequence: CASSDGGLAKNIQYF.

Details on this clone: This sample includes further DNA sequences coding for the same CDR3. The chain joins TRBV6-5 to TRBJ1-3, with D uncertain. V lost 2 bases, J lost 2 bases, and 7 bases lay in between. The CDR3 is 14 residues long. Germline loops: CDR1 MNHEY, CDR2 SVGAGI. CDR3 coding DNA: TGTGCCAGCAGTTACCGCCAGGCTGGAAACACCATATATTTT. It translates to CASSYRQAGNTIYF.

The chain's CDR3 is CASSARQGRPKNIQYF. CDR3 DNA sequence: TGTGCCAGCAGTGCCCGACAGGGAAGACCCAAAAACATTCAGTACTTC. The chain has TRBV6-1 and TRBJ2-4; 7 bases align to TRBD1. The CDR3 has 16 residues. Germline V gives CDR1 MNHNS, CDR2 SASEGT. The V segment lost 4 bases and the J segment 2 bases; nucleotides outside the gene matches: 8.

The chain employs TRBV4-1 and TRBJ1-1, with a tentative D call TRBD1 (6 bases). The CDR3 has 17 amino acids. The V gene's germline CDR1 is MGHRA and CDR2 YSYEKL. V lost 4 bases and J 0 bases, leaving 18 bases between the germline ends. The CDR3 reads CASSLEYPGVLNTEAFF. The CDR3 region has the DNA TGCGCCAGCAGCCTCGAATACCCAGGGGTACTGAACACTGAAGCTTTCTTT.